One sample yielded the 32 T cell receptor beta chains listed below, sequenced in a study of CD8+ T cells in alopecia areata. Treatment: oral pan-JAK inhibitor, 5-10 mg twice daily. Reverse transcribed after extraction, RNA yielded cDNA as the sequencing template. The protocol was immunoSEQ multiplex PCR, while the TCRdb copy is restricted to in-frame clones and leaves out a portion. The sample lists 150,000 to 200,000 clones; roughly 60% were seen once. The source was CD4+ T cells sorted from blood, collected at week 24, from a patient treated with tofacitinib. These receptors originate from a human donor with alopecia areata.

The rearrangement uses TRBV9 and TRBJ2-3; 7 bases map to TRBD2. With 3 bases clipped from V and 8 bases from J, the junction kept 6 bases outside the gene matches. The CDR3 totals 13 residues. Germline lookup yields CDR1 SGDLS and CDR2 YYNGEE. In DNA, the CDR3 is TGTGCCAGCAGCGCCAGCGGGGAGGGTACGCAGTATTTT. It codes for CASSASGEGTQYF.

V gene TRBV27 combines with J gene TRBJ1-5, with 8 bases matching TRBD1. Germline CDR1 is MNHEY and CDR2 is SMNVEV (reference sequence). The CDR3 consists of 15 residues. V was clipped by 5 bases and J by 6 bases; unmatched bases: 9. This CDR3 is CASSPLGQGTQPQHF. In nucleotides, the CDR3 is TGTGCCAGCAGTCCTCTAGGACAGGGAACTCAGCCCCAGCATTTT.

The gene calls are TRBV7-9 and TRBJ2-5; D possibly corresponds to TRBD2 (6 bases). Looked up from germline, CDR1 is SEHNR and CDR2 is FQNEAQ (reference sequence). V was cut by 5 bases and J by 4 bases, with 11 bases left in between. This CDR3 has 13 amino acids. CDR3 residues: CASSKAGGETQYF. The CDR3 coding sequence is TGTGCCAGCAGCAAGGCCGGGGGAGAGACCCAGTACTTC. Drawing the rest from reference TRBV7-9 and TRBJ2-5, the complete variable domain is DTGVSQNPRHKITKRGQNVTFRCDPISEHNRLYWYRQTLGQGPEFLTYFQNEAQLEKSRLLSDRFSAERPKGSFSTLEIQRTEQGDSAMYLCASSKAGGETQYFGPGTRLLVL.

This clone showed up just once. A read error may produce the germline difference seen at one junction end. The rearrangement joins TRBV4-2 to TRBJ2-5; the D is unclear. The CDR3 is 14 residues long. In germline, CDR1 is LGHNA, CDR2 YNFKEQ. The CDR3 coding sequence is TGTGCCAGCAGTCAAGGGATGGGGTTGGAGACCCAGTACTTC. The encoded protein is CASSQGMGLETQYF.

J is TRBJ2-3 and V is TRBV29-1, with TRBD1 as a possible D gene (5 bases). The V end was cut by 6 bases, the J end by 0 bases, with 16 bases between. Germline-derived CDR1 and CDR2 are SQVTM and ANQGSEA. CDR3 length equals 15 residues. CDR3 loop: CSVPKGRPSTDTQYF. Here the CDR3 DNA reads TGCAGCGTGCCTAAGGGGCGACCTAGCACAGATACGCAGTATTTT.

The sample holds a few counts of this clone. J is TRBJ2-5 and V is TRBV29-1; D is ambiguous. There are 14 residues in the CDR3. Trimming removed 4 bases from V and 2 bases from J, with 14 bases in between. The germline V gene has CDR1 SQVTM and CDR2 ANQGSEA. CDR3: CSVALNLGQETQYF. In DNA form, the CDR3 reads TGCAGCGTTGCACTGAACCTCGGGCAAGAGACCCAGTACTTC.

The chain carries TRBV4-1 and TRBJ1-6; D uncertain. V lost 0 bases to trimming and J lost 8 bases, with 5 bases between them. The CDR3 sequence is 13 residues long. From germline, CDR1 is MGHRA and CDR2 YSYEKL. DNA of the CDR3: TGCGCCAGCAGCCAAGATTCGGATTCACCCCTCCACTTT. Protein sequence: CASSQDSDSPLHF.

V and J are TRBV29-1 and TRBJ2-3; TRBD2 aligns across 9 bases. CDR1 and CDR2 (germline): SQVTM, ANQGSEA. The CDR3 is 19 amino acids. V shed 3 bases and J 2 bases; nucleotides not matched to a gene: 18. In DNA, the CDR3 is TGCAGCGTTGATCTGGCGGGTTCGCGGGGGGGCACCTACACAGATACGCAGTATTTT. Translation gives CSVDLAGSRGGTYTDTQYF.

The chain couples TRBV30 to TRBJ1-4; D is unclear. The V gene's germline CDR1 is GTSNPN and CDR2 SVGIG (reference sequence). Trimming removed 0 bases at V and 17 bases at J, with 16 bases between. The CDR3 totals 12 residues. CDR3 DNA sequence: TGTGCCTGGAGTGTACTTTTCCAAGAAGTTTTTTTT. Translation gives CAWSVLFQEVFF.

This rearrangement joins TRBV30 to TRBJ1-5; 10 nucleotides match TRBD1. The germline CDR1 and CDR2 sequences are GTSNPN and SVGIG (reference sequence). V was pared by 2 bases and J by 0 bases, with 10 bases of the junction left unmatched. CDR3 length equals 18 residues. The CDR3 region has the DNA TGTGCCTGGAGTAAGGGACAGGGGACGGATATTAGCAATCAGCCCCAGCATTTT. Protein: CAWSKGQGTDISNQPQHF.

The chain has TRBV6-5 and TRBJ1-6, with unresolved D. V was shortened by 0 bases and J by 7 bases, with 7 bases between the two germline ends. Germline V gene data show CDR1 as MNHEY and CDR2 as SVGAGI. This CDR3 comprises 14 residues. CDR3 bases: TGTGCCAGCAGTTACTCTCCGTCCAATTCACCCCTCCACTTT. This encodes CASSYSPSNSPLHF.

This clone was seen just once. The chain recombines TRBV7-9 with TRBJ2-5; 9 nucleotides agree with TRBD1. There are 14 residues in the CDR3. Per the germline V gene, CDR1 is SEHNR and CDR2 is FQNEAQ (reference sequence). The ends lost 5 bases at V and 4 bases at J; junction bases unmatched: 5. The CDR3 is CASSGTGGLETQYF. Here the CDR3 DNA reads TGTGCCAGCAGCGGAACAGGGGGCCTAGAGACCCAGTACTTC.

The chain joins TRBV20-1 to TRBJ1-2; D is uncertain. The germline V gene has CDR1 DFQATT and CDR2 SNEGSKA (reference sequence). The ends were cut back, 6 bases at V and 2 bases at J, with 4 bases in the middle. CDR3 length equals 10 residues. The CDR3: CSAGNYGYTF. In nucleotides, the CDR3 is TGCAGTGCCGGGAACTATGGCTACACCTTC.

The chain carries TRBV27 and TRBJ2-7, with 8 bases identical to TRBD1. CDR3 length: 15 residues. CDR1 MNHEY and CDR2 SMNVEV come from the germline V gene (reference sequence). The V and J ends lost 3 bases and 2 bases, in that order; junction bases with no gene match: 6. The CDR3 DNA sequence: TGTGCCAGCAGTTTCCTTCCCAGGGGGCCCTACGAGCAGTACTTC. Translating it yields CASSFLPRGPYEQYF.

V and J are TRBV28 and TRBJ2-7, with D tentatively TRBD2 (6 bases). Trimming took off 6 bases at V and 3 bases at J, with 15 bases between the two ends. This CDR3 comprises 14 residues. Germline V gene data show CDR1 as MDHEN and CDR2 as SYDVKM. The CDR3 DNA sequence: TGTGCCAGCAGAGAGCCCGGGAGAAACTACGAGCAGTACTTC. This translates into CASREPGRNYEQYF.

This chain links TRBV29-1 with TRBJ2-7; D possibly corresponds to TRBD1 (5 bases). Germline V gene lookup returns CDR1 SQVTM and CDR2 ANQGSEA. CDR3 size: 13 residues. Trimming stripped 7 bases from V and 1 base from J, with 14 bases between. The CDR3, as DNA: TGCAGCGGACGCACAGGCAGATCCTACGAGCAGTACTTC. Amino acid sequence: CSGRTGRSYEQYF.

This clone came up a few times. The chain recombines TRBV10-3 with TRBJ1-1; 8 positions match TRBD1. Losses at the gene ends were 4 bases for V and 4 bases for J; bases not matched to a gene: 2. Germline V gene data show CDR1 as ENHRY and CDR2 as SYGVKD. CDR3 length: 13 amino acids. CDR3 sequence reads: CAISGTGTTEAFF. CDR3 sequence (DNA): TGTGCCATCAGTGGGACAGGGACCACTGAAGCTTTCTTT.

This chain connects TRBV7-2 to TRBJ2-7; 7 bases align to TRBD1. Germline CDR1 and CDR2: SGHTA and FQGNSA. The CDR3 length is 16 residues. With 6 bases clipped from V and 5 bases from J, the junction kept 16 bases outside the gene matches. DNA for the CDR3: TGTGCCAGCAGGCCACAGGGGAGAAGCAGGATCGACGAGCAGTACTTC. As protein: CASRPQGRSRIDEQYF.

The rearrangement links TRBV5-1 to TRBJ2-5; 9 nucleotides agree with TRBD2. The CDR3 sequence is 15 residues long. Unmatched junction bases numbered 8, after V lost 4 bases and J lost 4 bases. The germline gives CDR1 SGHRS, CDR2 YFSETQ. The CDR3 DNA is TGCGCCAGCAGCCGTCCGGGACTAGCTAGAGAGACCCAGTACTTC. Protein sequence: CASSRPGLARETQYF.

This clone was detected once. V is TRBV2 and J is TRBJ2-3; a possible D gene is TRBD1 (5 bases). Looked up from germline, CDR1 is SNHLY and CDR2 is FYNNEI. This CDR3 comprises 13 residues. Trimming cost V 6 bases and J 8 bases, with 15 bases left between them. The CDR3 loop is CASRDQGPGTQYF. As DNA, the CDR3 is TGTGCCAGCAGAGACCAGGGCCCGGGTACGCAGTATTTT.

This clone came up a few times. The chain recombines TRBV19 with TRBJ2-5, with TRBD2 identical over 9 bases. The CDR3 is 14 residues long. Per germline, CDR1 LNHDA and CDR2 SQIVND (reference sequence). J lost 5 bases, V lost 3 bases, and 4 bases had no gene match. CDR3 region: CASSIGGGVETQYF. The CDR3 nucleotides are TGTGCCAGTAGTATCGGCGGGGGGGTGGAGACCCAGTACTTC.

The CDR3 coding sequence is TGTGCCAGCAGCGTCTCCGGGACCACTAACGAGCAGTACTTC. Amino acid sequence: CASSVSGTTNEQYF. The gene calls are TRBV25-1 and TRBJ2-7; D could derive from TRBD1 or TRBD2 (5 bases each). Germline V gene lookup returns CDR1 MGHDK and CDR2 SYGVNS. This CDR3 comprises 14 residues. Trimming cost V 6 bases and J 5 bases, with 17 bases left between them.

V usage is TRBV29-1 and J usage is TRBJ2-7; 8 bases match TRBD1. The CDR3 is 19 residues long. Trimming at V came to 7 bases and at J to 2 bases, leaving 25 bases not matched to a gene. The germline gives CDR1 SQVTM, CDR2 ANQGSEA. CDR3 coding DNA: TGCAGCGCAATGTCGCCCGACAGGGGACCCGACCGGGGGCCCTACGAGCAGTACTTC. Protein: CSAMSPDRGPDRGPYEQYF.

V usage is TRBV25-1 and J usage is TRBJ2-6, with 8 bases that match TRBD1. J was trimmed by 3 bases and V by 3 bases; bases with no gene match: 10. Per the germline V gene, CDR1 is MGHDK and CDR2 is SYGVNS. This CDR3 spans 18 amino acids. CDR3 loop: CASSELTGGMSGANVLTF. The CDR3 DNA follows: TGTGCCAGCAGTGAGCTTACAGGGGGTATGAGTGGGGCCAACGTCCTGACTTTC.

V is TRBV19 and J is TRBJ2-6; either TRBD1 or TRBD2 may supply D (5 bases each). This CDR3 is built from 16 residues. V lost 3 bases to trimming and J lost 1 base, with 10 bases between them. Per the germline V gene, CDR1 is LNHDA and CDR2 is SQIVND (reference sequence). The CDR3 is CASSMGRASGANVLTF. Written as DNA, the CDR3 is TGTGCCAGTAGTATGGGACGAGCTTCTGGGGCCAACGTCCTGACTTTC.

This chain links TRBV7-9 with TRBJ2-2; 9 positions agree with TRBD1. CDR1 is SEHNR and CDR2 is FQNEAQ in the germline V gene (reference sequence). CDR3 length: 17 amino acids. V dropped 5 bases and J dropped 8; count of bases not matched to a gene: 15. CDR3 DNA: TGTGCCAGCAGCGGAGATCCTGGACAGGGGAGTTATGGGGAGCTGTTTTTT. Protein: CASSGDPGQGSYGELFF.

Here the CDR3 DNA reads TGTGCCAGCAGCTTGTACGATAGCAATCAGCCCCAGCATTTT. This gives the protein CASSLYDSNQPQHF. The chain uses TRBV5-5 and TRBJ1-5; D call uncertain. The V and J ends lost 1 base and 0 bases respectively, with 5 bases between them. The CDR3 sequence is 14 residues long. Looked up from germline, CDR1 is SGHKS and CDR2 is YYEKEE (reference sequence).

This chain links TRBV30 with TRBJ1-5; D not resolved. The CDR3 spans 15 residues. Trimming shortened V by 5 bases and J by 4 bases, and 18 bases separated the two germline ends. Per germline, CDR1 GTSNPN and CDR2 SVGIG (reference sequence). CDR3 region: CAWLVSDRVNQPQHF. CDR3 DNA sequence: TGTGCCTGGCTAGTGTCCGATCGGGTAAATCAGCCCCAGCATTTT.

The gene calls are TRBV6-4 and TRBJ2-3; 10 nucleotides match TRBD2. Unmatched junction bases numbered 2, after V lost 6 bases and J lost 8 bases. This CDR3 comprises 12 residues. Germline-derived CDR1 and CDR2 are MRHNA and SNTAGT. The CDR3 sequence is CASSASGGTQYF. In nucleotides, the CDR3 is TGTGCCAGCAGCGCTAGCGGGGGTACGCAGTATTTT.

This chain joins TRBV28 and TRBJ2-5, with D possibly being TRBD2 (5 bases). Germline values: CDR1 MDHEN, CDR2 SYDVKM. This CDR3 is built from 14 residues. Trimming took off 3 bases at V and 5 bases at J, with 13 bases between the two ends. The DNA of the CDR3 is TGTGCCAGCAGTTTCTTCGGGTCGGGGGAGACCCAGTACTTC. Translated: CASSFFGSGETQYF.

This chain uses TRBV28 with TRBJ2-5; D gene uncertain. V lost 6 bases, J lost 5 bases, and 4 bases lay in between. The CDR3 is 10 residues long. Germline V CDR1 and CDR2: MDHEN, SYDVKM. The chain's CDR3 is CASRRETQYF. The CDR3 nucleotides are TGTGCCAGCAGGCGGGAGACCCAGTACTTC.

The CDR3 bases are TGTGCCAGCAGGGGAAACACTGAAGCTTTCTTT. Encoded protein: CASRGNTEAFF. The chain has TRBV9 and TRBJ1-1; no clear D gene. This CDR3 is built from 11 residues. From germline, CDR1 is SGDLS and CDR2 YYNGEE. V gave up 5 bases and J gave up 2 bases, with 4 bases separating them.